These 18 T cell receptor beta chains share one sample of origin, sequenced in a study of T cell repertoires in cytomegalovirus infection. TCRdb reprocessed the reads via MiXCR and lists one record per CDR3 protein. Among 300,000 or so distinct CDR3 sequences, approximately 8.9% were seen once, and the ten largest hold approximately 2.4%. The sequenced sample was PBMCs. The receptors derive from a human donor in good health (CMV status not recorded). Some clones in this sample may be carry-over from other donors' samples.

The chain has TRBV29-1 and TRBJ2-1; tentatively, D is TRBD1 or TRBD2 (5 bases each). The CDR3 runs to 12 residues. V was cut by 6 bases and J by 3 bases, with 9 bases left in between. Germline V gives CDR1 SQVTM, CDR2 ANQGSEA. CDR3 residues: CSVGTGYNEQFF. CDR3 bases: TGCAGCGTAGGGACGGGCTACAATGAGCAGTTCTTC.

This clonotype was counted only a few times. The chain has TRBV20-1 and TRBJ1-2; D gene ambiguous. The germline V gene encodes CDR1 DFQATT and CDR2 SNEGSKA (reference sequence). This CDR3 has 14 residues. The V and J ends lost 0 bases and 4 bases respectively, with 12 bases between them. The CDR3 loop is CSARDPIGFYGYTF. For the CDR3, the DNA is TGCAGTGCTAGAGACCCCATAGGCTTCTATGGCTACACCTTC.

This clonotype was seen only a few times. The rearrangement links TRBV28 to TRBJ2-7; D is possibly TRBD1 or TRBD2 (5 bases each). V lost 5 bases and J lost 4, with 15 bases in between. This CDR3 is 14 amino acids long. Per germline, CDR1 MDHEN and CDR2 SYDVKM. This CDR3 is CASSRSWDAYEQYV. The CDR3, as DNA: TGTGCCAGCAGTCGAAGTTGGGACGCTTACGAGCAGTACGTC.

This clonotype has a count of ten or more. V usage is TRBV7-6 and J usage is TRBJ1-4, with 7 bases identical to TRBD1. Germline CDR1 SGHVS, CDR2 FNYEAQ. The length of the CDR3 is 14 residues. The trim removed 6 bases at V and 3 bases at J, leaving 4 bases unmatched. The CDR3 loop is CASRYRGANEKLFF. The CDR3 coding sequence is TGTGCCAGCAGATACAGGGGAGCTAATGAAAAACTGTTTTTT.

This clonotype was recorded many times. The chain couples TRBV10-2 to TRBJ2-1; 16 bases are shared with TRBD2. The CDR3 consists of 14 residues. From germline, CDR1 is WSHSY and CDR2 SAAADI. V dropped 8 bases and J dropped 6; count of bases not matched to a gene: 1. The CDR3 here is CASGTSGGGNEQFF. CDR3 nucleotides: TGCGCCAGCGGGACTAGCGGGGGGGGCAATGAGCAGTTCTTC.

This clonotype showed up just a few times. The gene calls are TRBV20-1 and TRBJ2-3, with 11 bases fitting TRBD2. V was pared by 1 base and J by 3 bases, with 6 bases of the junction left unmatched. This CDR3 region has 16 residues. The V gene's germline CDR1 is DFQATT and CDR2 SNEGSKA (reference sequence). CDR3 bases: TGCAGTGCTAGAGGGCTACTAGCGGGGGTGACAGATACGCAGTATTTT. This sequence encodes CSARGLLAGVTDTQYF.

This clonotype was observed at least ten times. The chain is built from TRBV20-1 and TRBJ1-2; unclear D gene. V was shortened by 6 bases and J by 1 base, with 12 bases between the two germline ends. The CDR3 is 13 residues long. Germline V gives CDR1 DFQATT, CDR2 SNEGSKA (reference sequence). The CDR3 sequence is CSARNTDNYGYTF. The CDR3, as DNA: TGCAGTGCCAGAAATACAGATAACTATGGCTACACCTTC.

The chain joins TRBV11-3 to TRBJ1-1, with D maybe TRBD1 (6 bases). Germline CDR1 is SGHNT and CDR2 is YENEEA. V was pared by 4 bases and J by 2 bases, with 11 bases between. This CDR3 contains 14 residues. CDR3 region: CASSSQGKNTEAFF. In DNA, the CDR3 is TGTGCCAGCAGCTCGCAGGGGAAAAACACTGAAGCTTTCTTT.

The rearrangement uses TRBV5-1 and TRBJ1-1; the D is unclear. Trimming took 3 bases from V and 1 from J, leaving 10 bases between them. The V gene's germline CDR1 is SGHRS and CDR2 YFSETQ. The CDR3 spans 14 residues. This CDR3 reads CASSWEAWNTEAFF. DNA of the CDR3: TGCGCCAGCAGCTGGGAGGCCTGGAACACTGAAGCTTTCTTT.

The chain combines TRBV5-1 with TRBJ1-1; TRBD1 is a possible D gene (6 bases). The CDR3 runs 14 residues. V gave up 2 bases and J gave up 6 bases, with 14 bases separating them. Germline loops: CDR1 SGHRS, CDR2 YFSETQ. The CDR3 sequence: CASSLTYTGPEAFF. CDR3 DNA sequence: TGCGCCAGCAGCTTAACCTATACAGGGCCTGAAGCTTTCTTT.

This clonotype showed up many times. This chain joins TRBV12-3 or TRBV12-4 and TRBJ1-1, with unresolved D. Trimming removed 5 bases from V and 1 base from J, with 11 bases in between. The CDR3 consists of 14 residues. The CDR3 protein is CASSADGGNTEAFF. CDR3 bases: TGTGCCAGCAGTGCGGACGGTGGGAACACTGAAGCTTTCTTT.

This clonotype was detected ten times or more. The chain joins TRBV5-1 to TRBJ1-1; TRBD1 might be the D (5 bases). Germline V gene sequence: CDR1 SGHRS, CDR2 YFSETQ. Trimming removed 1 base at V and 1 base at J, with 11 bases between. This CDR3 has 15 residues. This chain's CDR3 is CASSLNAGPNTEAFF. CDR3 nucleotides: TGCGCCAGCAGCTTGAACGCAGGGCCGAACACTGAAGCTTTCTTT.

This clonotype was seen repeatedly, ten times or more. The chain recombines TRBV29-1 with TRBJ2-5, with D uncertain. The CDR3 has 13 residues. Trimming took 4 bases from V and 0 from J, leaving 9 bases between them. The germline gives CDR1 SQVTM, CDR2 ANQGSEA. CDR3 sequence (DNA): TGCAGCGTTGGACACACGTACCAAGAGACCCAGTACTTC. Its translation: CSVGHTYQETQYF. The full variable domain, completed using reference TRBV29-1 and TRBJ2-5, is SAVISQKPSRDICQRGTSLTIQCQVDSQVTMMFWYRQQPGQSLTLIATANQGSEATYESGFVIDKFPISRPNLTFSTLTVSNMSPEDSSIYLCSVGHTYQETQYFGPGTRLLVL.

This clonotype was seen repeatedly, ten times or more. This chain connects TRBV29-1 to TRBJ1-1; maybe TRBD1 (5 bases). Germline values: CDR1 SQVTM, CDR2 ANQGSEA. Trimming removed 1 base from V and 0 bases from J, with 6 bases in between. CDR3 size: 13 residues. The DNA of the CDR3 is TGCAGCGTTGAAGGACAGCTGAACACTGAAGCTTTCTTT. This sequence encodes CSVEGQLNTEAFF.

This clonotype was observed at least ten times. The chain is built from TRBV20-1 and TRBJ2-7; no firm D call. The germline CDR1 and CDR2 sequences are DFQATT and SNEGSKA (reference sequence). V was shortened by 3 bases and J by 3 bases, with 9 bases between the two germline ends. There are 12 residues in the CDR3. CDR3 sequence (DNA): TGCAGTGCTAGTTCGGGCCTCTACGAGCAGTACGTC. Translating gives CSASSGLYEQYV.

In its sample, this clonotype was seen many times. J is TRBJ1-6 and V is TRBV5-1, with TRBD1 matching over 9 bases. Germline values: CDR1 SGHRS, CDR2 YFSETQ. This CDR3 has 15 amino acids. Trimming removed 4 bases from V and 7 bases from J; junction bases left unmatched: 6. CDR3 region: CASSPPGQGNSPLHF. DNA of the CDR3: TGCGCCAGCAGCCCTCCGGGACAGGGAAATTCACCCCTCCACTTT.

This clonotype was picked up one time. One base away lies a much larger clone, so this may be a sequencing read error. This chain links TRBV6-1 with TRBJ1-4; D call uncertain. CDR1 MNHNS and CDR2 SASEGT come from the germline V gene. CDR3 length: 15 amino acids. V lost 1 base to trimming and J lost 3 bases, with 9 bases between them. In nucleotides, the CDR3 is TGTGCCAGCAGTGAAGTGATCGCATCTAATGAAAAACTGTTTTTT. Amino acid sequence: CASSEVIASNEKLFF.

This chain's CDR3 is CSARAGTGGEGYTF. The CDR3 bases are TGCAGTGCTAGGGCCGGGACAGGGGGAGAGGGCTACACCTTC. This sequence joins TRBV20-1 and TRBJ1-2; 11 positions match TRBD1. The CDR3 spans 14 residues. Germline CDR1 is DFQATT and CDR2 is SNEGSKA (reference sequence). Trimming took 3 bases from V and 8 from J; bases not matched to a gene: 8.